The text below deals with one T cell receptor beta chain. Antigen: not known. CD45RO+ cells and CCR7-negative CD45RA+ TemRA cells were combined as CD8 memory. The data derive from a study of shared clonotypes between healthy human individuals. Study at large: Three plates each covered CD4 naive and memory; CD8 naive two, CD8 memory one. Study-level results: The diversity represented, both genetic and in exposure history, was limited by few donors.

Clones were sequenced by immunoSEQ multiplex PCR, and TCRdb holds only the in-frame ones, with some missing. The repertoire holds about 330,000 clones, with about nine tenths as singletons. This CDR3 comprises 12 residues. The V and J ends lost 5 bases and 10 bases, in that order; junction bases with no gene match: 6. Germline V gene data show CDR1 as GTSNPN and CDR2 as SVGIG (reference sequence). The chain uses TRBV30 and TRBJ2-2, with 8 bases matching TRBD1. The specimen was memory CD8+ T cells sorted from blood. Subset of the sample: CD45RO+ cells pooled with CCR7-negative TemRA cells. This sequence originates from a man between 18 and 35 years old in good health. CDR3 protein: CAWDLTGVELFF. CDR3 nucleotide sequence: TGTGCCTGGGACTTGACAGGGGTGGAGCTGTTTTTT.